The clone carrying this TCR beta chain was counted a single time. The treatment was: preoperative locoregional IRX-2 cytokine immunotherapy. Patients received preoperative, locoregional IRX-2 cytokine immunotherapy in a phase Ib study. Germline values: CDR1 SGHNT, CDR2 YENEEA. This CDR3 is built from 16 residues. With 5 bases clipped from V and 4 bases from J, the junction kept 11 bases outside the gene matches. This sample was taken from a study of preoperative IRX-2 immunotherapy in early breast cancer. Sequenced by immunoSEQ multiplex PCR; TCRdb stores in-frame clones only, minus some. This table has over 25,000 clones, approximately 78% appearing once.

The sample was lymph node tissue, taken after IRX-2 immunotherapy. This clonotype originated in a human donor with breast cancer. The chain joins TRBV11-3 to TRBJ2-5; 9 bases are a match to TRBD1. The CDR3 DNA is TGTGCCAGCAGCCCCCGTCCGGGACAGGGTGGAGAGACCCAGTACTTC. Protein: CASSPRPGQGGETQYF.